One and the same sample provided the 18 T cell receptor beta chains below, sequenced in a study of blood T cell repertoires in COVID-19. Assay used: immunoSEQ multiplex PCR; TCRdb lists only in-frame clones, some missing. The data show roughly 250,000 clones, more than 75% seen once. Material for sequencing was peripheral blood. The receptors were sampled from a woman aged 45-65 years with acute or convalescent COVID-19.

The rearrangement links TRBV7-2 to TRBJ2-3; possibly TRBD2 for D (6 bases). CDR1 and CDR2 from the germline V gene are SGHTA and FQGNSA. V gave up 5 bases and J gave up 6 bases, with 9 bases separating them. The CDR3 spans 12 residues. Written as DNA, the CDR3 is TGTGCCAGCAGCGGGGGAGGTGATACGCAGTATTTT. Protein product: CASSGGGDTQYF.

The chain combines TRBV3-1 (or the pseudogene TRBV3-2) with TRBJ2-7; no firm D call. Germline V lookup: CDR1 LGHDT, CDR2 YNNKEL (reference sequence). With 1 base removed from V and 3 bases from J, the gap between germline ends came to 16 bases. The CDR3 loop spans 16 amino acids. CDR3 DNA sequence: TGTGCCAGCAGCCAAGGGGTGGTACAGAATAACTACGAGCAGTACTTC. Amino acids: CASSQGVVQNNYEQYF.

The rearrangement joins TRBV6-5 to TRBJ2-5, with TRBD1 matching over 7 bases. This CDR3 spans 16 amino acids. The V gene's germline CDR1 is MNHEY and CDR2 SVGAGI. The V and J ends lost 0 bases and 5 bases, in that order; junction bases with no gene match: 9. As DNA, the CDR3 is TGTGCCAGCAGTTACTCCGGTGGTTTAGGGGGCGAGACCCAGTACTTC. Its translation is CASSYSGGLGGETQYF.

The chain recombines TRBV15 with TRBJ2-5, with D tentatively TRBD2 (6 bases). The CDR3 is 16 amino acids. The ends were cut back, 0 bases at V and 1 base at J, with 12 bases in the middle. Germline CDR1 is LNHNV and CDR2 is YYDKDF (reference sequence). CDR3 amino acids: CATSRDLSGGQETQYF. The CDR3 DNA reads as TGTGCCACCAGCAGAGACCTGTCCGGGGGCCAAGAGACCCAGTACTTC.

The gene calls are TRBV5-1 and TRBJ2-5; 7 bases are shared with TRBD1. Germline CDR1 and CDR2: SGHRS and YFSETQ. The J segment lost 4 bases and the V segment lost 4 bases, leaving 13 bases of the junction unmatched. This CDR3 has 16 residues. The CDR3: CASSLTQGRVIETQYF. Written as DNA, the CDR3 is TGCGCCAGCAGCCTAACACAGGGGCGGGTGATAGAGACCCAGTACTTC.

The V gene is TRBV3-1 (or the pseudogene TRBV3-2), the J gene TRBJ2-1; D gene unclear. The CDR3 spans 14 residues. The ends were cut back, 3 bases at V and 4 bases at J, with 10 bases in the middle. Germline V gene lookup returns CDR1 LGHDT and CDR2 YNNKEL (reference sequence). The CDR3 nucleotides read TGTGCCAGCAGCCACAGATCCGGGTACAATGAGCAGTTCTTC. Translating it yields CASSHRSGYNEQFF.

The CDR3 loop reads CASSLDAGGSYNEQFF. DNA for the CDR3: TGTGCCAGCAGCTTAGATGCGGGAGGGTCCTACAATGAGCAGTTCTTC. The J gene is TRBJ2-1, the V gene TRBV7-2, with 9 bases fitting TRBD2. Trimming took 1 base from V and 1 from J; bases not matched to a gene: 2. The germline gives CDR1 SGHTA, CDR2 FQGNSA. The CDR3 is made up of 16 amino acids.

The chain combines TRBV9 with TRBJ1-2; 7 bases line up with TRBD1. V trimming: 4 bases; J trimming: 4 bases; junction bases outside the gene matches: 7. This CDR3 is built from 14 residues. The V gene's germline CDR1 is SGDLS and CDR2 YYNGEE. The CDR3 nucleotides are TGTGCCAGCAGCTCAGGACAGGCGACCTATGGCTACACCTTC. Protein sequence: CASSSGQATYGYTF.

The chain uses TRBV6-1 and TRBJ1-3; TRBD1 aligns across 9 bases. Germline lookup yields CDR1 MNHNS and CDR2 SASEGT. The CDR3 covers 17 residues. Losses at the gene ends were 0 bases for V and 2 bases for J; bases not matched to a gene: 5. CDR3 residues: CASSEALWDRAGNTIYF. CDR3 bases: TGTGCCAGCAGTGAAGCATTATGGGACAGGGCTGGAAACACCATATATTTT.

The J gene is TRBJ2-7, the V gene TRBV24-1; 7 nucleotides match TRBD1. The trim removed 8 bases at V and 3 bases at J, leaving 6 bases unmatched. This CDR3 contains 13 residues. CDR1 and CDR2 from the germline V gene are KGHDR and SFDVKD. The CDR3 DNA reads TGTGCCACCAACAGGGGAGAAGGCTACGAGCAGTACTTC. Translating gives CATNRGEGYEQYF.

The chain carries TRBV23-1 and TRBJ2-3; D is perhaps TRBD1 (6 bases). TRBV23-1 is an ORF; its function is uncertain. With 4 bases removed from V and 4 bases from J, the gap between germline ends came to 12 bases. This CDR3 region has 14 residues. CDR3 in amino acids: CASSPEGGADTQYF. The CDR3 DNA reads as TGCGCCAGCAGTCCCGAAGGGGGAGCAGATACGCAGTATTTT.

V is TRBV7-2 and J is TRBJ1-5; D unresolved. V lost 1 base and J 0 bases, leaving 10 bases between the germline ends. Looked up from germline, CDR1 is SGHTA and CDR2 is FQGNSA. The CDR3 consists of 16 residues. This CDR3 is CASSLGATDSNQPQHF. The CDR3 nucleotides read TGTGCCAGCAGCTTAGGGGCGACGGATAGCAATCAGCCCCAGCATTTT. Filled out from reference TRBV7-2 and TRBJ1-5, the complete variable domain reads GAGVSQSPSNKVTEKGKDVELRCDPISGHTALYWYRQSLGQGLEFLIYFQGNSAPDKSGLPSDRFSAERTGGSVSTLTIQRTQQEDSAVYLCASSLGATDSNQPQHFGDGTRLSIL.

This clone was seen just once. This chain connects TRBV3-1 (or the pseudogene TRBV3-2) to TRBJ2-1, with TRBD2 identical over 13 bases. Germline loops: CDR1 LGHDT, CDR2 YNNKEL (reference sequence). J gave up 8 bases and V 4 bases, and 11 bases lay outside the gene matches. This CDR3 has 17 residues. The CDR3: CASSPPWTSGRKDEQFF. In nucleotides, the CDR3 is TGTGCCAGCAGCCCCCCCTGGACTAGCGGGAGAAAGGATGAGCAGTTCTTC.

The chain couples TRBV2 to TRBJ2-2; 9 bases fit TRBD1. The ends lost 4 bases at V and 7 bases at J; junction bases unmatched: 7. Germline V CDR1 and CDR2: SNHLY, FYNNEI. The CDR3 covers 15 residues. The CDR3 sequence is CASSGIQGANGELFF. The CDR3 DNA reads TGTGCCAGCAGTGGTATACAGGGGGCTAACGGGGAGCTGTTTTTT.

The chain links TRBV7-6 to TRBJ2-7; 13 positions agree with TRBD2. Germline CDR1 is SGHVS and CDR2 is FNYEAQ. This CDR3 spans 15 amino acids. J gave up 1 base and V 6 bases, and 3 bases lay outside the gene matches. The CDR3 is CASSILAGGSYEQYF. CDR3 nucleotide sequence: TGTGCCAGCAGTATACTAGCGGGAGGGTCCTACGAGCAGTACTTC. The full variable domain, with the rest looked up from reference TRBV7-6 and TRBJ2-7, is GAGVSQSPRYKVTKRGQDVALRCDPISGHVSLYWYRQALGQGPEFLTYFNYEAQQDKSGLPNDRFSAERPEGSISTLTIQRTEQRDSAMYRCASSILAGGSYEQYFGPGTRLTVT.

This chain connects TRBV2 to TRBJ2-1; 7 positions agree with TRBD1. V dropped 6 bases and J dropped 9; count of bases not matched to a gene: 5. Per germline, CDR1 SNHLY and CDR2 FYNNEI. The CDR3 runs to 12 residues. The CDR3 nucleotides are TGTGCCAGCAGGGAACAGGGGATTGAGCAGTTCTTC. Residues: CASREQGIEQFF.

The chain is built from TRBV6-5 and TRBJ2-2, with TRBD2 identical over 12 bases. CDR3 length equals 16 residues. Germline lookup yields CDR1 MNHEY and CDR2 SVGAGI. V trimming: 3 bases; J trimming: 6 bases; junction bases outside the gene matches: 5. The CDR3 coding sequence is TGTGCCAGCAGTTATGGGCTAGCGGGAGGGCCCGGGGAGCTGTTTTTT. It specifies CASSYGLAGGPGELFF.

The rearrangement joins TRBV18 to TRBJ1-2; 8 bases fit TRBD1. The CDR3 extends over 13 amino acids. Trimming removed 3 bases from V and 10 bases from J; junction bases left unmatched: 7. The germline V gene encodes CDR1 KGHSH and CDR2 LQKENI. The CDR3 bases are TGTGCCAGCTCACCCGACAGGGGACCCTTCTACACCTTC. Protein product: CASSPDRGPFYTF.